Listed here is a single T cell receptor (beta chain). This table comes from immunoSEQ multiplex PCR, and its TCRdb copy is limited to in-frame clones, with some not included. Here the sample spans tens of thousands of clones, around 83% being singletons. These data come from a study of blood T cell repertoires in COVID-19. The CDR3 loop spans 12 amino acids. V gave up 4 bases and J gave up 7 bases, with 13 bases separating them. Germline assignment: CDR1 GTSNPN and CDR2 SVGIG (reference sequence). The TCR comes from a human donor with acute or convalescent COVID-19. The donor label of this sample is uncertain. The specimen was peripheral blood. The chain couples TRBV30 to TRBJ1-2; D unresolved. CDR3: CAWTSQTGGYTF. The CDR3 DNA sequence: TGTGCCTGGACCAGTCAAACGGGTGGCTACACCTTC.